Described below is a single TCR beta chain sequence and its context. This CDR3 is 15 amino acids long. Germline V gene data show CDR1 as SGHVS and CDR2 as FQNEAQ. The trim removed 1 base at V and 6 bases at J, leaving 2 bases unmatched. Original processing notes: Estimates of nucleated cell counts were drawn from the amplification of reference gene primers. Sequencing used immunoSEQ multiplex PCR; TCRdb keeps in-frame clones, though not all of them. V, J and clone size are taken as reported in that table, and D and trimming were inferred from the DNA itself. The sample consists of 120,000 or so clones, approximately 80% of them appearing once. The sample originates from a study of blood T cell repertoires in COVID-19. At the level of the study: Samples came from the United States, Italy and Spain, spanning acute and convalescent COVID-19. The analysed material was cDNA or gDNA that came from T cells, B-cell-depleted T cells, or PBMCs.

The receptor's source is a human donor in a cohort sampled during active COVID-19. The sequencing sample was made of peripheral blood. The V call is TRBV7-8, the J call TRBJ2-1; the match to TRBD2 covers 11 bases. The CDR3 bases are TGTGCCAGCAGCTTAGGTGGGACTAGCGGCAATGAGCAGTTCTTC. Protein product: CASSLGGTSGNEQFF.